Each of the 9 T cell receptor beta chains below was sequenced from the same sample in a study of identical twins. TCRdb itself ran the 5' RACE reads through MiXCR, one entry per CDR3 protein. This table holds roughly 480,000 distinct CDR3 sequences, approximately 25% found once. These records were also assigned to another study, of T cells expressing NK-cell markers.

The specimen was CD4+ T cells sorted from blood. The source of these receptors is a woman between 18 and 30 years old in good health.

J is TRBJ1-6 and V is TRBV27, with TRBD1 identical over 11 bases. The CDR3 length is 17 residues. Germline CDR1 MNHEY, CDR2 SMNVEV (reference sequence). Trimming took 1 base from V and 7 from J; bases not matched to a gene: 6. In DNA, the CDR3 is TGTGCCAGCAGTTTATTCTCCGGGACAGGGGGGAATTCACCCCTCCACTTT. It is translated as CASSLFSGTGGNSPLHF.

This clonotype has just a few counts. CDR3 bases: TGTGCCAGCAGCCAAGGGGGGTCCAAATCGGGTCAGCCCCAGCATTTT. As protein: CASSQGGSKSGQPQHF. The V gene is TRBV4-2, the J gene TRBJ1-5; D might be TRBD1 (5 bases). The V gene's germline CDR1 is LGHNA and CDR2 YNFKEQ. The CDR3 consists of 16 residues. With 1 base removed from V and 6 bases from J, the gap between germline ends came to 16 bases.

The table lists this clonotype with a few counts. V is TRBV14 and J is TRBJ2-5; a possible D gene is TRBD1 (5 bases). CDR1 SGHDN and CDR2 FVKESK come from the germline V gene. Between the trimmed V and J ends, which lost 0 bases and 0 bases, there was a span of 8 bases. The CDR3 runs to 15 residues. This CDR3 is CASSQDRQYQETQYF. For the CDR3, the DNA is TGTGCCAGCAGCCAAGATCGACAGTACCAAGAGACCCAGTACTTC.

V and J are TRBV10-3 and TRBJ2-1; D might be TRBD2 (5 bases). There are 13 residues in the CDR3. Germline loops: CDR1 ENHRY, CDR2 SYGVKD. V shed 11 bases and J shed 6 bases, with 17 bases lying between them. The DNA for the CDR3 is TGTGCCTCCGGAGGACGAGGTGGCAATGAGCAGTTCTTC. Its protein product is CASGGRGGNEQFF.

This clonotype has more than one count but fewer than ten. CDR3 sequence: CASSLAQGNTGELFF. In nucleotides, the CDR3 is TGCGCCAGCAGCTTGGCCCAGGGAAACACCGGGGAGCTGTTTTTT. The rearrangement joins TRBV5-1 to TRBJ2-2; tentative D call: TRBD1 (5 bases). Trimming took 0 bases from V and 2 from J, leaving 8 bases between them. The CDR3 has 15 amino acids. The V gene's germline CDR1 is SGHRS and CDR2 YFSETQ.

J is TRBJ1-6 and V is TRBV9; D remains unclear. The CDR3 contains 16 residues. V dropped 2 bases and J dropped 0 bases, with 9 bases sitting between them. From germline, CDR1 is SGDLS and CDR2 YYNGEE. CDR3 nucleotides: TGTGCCAGCAGCGTGTCACAGAGCTCCTATAATTCACCCCTCCACTTT. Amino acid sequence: CASSVSQSSYNSPLHF.

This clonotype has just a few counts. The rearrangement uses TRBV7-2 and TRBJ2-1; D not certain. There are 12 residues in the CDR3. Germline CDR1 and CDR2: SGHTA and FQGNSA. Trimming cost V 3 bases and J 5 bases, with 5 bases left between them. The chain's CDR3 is CASSFLHNEQFF. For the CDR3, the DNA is TGTGCCAGCAGCTTCTTGCACAATGAGCAGTTCTTC.

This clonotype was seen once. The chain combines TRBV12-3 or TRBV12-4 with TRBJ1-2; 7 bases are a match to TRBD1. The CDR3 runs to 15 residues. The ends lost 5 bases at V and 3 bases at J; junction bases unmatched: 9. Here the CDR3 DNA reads TGTGCCAGCAGTCCCGGACAGGCTCATTACTATGGCTACACCTTC. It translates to CASSPGQAHYYGYTF.

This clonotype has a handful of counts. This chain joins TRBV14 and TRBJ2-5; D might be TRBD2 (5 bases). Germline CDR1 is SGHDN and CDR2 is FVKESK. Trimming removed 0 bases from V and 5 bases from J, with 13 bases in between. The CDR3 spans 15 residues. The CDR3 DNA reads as TGTGCCAGCAGCCAAGAGAGGAGGTTGCTTGAGACCCAGTACTTC. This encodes CASSQERRLLETQYF.